A single sample gave rise to the 22 T cell receptor beta chains below, sequenced in a study of T-cell reconstitution after alpha-beta-depleted transplantation in children. Unique molecular identifiers were incorporated into the prepared TCRbeta library. MiXCR, run by TCRdb on the PCR reads, gives a single entry per CDR3 protein. The sample has some 290,000 distinct CDR3 sequences, more than 9% seen once. The specimen was PBMCs from the stem cell graft donor, collected from the stem cell graft. These receptors all come from a human donor who donated a stem cell graft to a child with SCID.

There are a few counts of this clonotype. This chain uses TRBV24-1 with TRBJ2-7; D uncertain. CDR1 and CDR2 (germline): KGHDR, SFDVKD. This CDR3 comprises 13 residues. The CDR3 DNA reads TGTGGCAACCCACGTTTCCGGGCCTACGAGCAGTACTTC. Encoded protein: CGNPRFRAYEQYF.

This clonotype has just a few counts. This chain connects TRBV11-3 to TRBJ2-2, with D uncertain. Trimming took off 1 base at V and 4 bases at J, with 13 bases between the two ends. Germline V lookup: CDR1 SGHNT, CDR2 YENEEA. This CDR3 region has 16 residues. The CDR3: CASSLGSLTRTGELFF. In nucleotides, the CDR3 is TGTGCCAGCAGCTTAGGTTCGTTAACACGCACCGGGGAGCTGTTTTTT.

The rearrangement links TRBV6-6 to TRBJ2-7; 7 bases agree with TRBD2. Germline lookup yields CDR1 MNHNY and CDR2 SVGAGI (reference sequence). V shed 4 bases, J shed 6 bases, and the junction held 6 bases outside the gene matches. The CDR3 has 13 residues. The CDR3 bases are TGTGCCAGCAGTTCTTGGGGGGGTTCCGAGCAGTACTTC. Amino acid sequence: CASSSWGGSEQYF.

The chain employs TRBV12-3 or TRBV12-4 and TRBJ2-2, with D possibly being TRBD1 (5 bases). The CDR3 covers 16 residues. V lost 4 bases to trimming and J lost 0 bases, with 12 bases between them. Here the CDR3 DNA reads TGTGCCAGCAGTTACTCGGAACAGGCGAACACCGGGGAGCTGTTTTTT. Translated: CASSYSEQANTGELFF.

This clonotype was detected only a few times. This chain links TRBV24-1 with TRBJ2-1, with D possibly TRBD2 on 7 matching bases. CDR3 length equals 16 residues. Between the trimmed V and J ends, which lost 3 bases and 6 bases, there was a span of 17 bases. The germline V gene encodes CDR1 KGHDR and CDR2 SFDVKD. DNA of the CDR3: TGTGCCACCAGTGATGGGGGGGCAGGGCCCGGCAATGAGCAGTTCTTC. The encoded protein is CATSDGGAGPGNEQFF.

This sequence joins TRBV18 and TRBJ2-7; D is possibly TRBD1 (6 bases). Trimming shortened V by 2 bases and J by 3 bases, and 14 bases separated the two germline ends. This CDR3 is 15 amino acids long. Per the germline V gene, CDR1 is KGHSH and CDR2 is LQKENI. CDR3 sequence reads: CASSPFAGESYEQYF. The CDR3 bases are TGTGCCAGCTCACCATTCGCAGGGGAGAGCTACGAGCAGTACTTC.

This clonotype was recorded at least ten times. The rearrangement links TRBV10-3 to TRBJ2-3; D possibly corresponds to TRBD2 (5 bases). Germline-derived CDR1 and CDR2 are ENHRY and SYGVKD. The CDR3 runs 16 residues. V lost 0 bases and J 0 bases, leaving 10 bases between the germline ends. For the CDR3, the DNA is TGTGCCATCAGTGAGTCGAGGGCCACTAGCACAGATACGCAGTATTTT. Protein sequence: CAISESRATSTDTQYF.

The CDR3 loop reads CASSTTGVRGVEQFF. The CDR3 region has the DNA TGTGCCAGCAGTACGACGGGAGTCCGGGGGGTTGAGCAGTTCTTC. The rearrangement links TRBV6-2 or TRBV6-3 to TRBJ2-1; 7 positions match TRBD2. The CDR3 totals 15 residues. J lost 9 bases, V lost 5 bases, and 13 bases had no gene match. The germline CDR1 and CDR2 sequences are MNHEY and SVGEGT.

This clonotype was picked up one time. The chain employs TRBV7-9 and TRBJ2-1; 7 bases align to TRBD1. There are 16 residues in the CDR3. V trimming: 5 bases; J trimming: 7 bases; junction bases outside the gene matches: 14. Germline V lookup: CDR1 SEHNR, CDR2 FQNEAQ (reference sequence). The CDR3 nucleotides read TGTGCCAGCAGCCCACGACCGGGACAGAAAAAAAATGAGCAGTTCTTC. Amino acid sequence: CASSPRPGQKKNEQFF.

V gene TRBV24-1 combines with J gene TRBJ2-1; 10 nucleotides match TRBD1. This CDR3 has 16 amino acids. V trimming: 1 base; J trimming: 8 bases; junction bases outside the gene matches: 7. Germline V gene data show CDR1 as KGHDR and CDR2 as SFDVKD. The CDR3 bases are TGTGCCACCAGTGATTTTCCGACAGGGGGCCGAGATGAGCAGTTCTTC. It encodes CATSDFPTGGRDEQFF.

This clonotype has ten or more counts. The rearrangement joins TRBV3-1 to TRBJ2-3; 9 nucleotides line up with TRBD1. The CDR3 spans 15 residues. Per the germline V gene, CDR1 is LGHDT and CDR2 is YNNKEL (reference sequence). V was pared by 5 bases and J by 7 bases, with 10 bases of the junction left unmatched. CDR3 amino acids: CASSKLGTGTHTQYF. The CDR3 DNA sequence: TGTGCCAGCAGCAAGCTGGGGACAGGGACACATACGCAGTATTTT.

The chain carries TRBV7-6 and TRBJ2-7; weak D call: TRBD2 (5 bases). This CDR3 has 14 amino acids. V was clipped by 5 bases and J by 4 bases, with 15 bases between them. CDR1 is SGHVS and CDR2 is FNYEAQ in the germline V gene. The CDR3 loop is CASSIGVVGYEQYF. The CDR3 DNA is TGTGCCAGCAGCATCGGGGTTGTGGGGTACGAGCAGTACTTC.

This clonotype was seen many times. V and J are TRBV28 and TRBJ2-7, with D possibly TRBD1 on 6 matching bases. The CDR3 is 16 amino acids. Germline values: CDR1 MDHEN, CDR2 SYDVKM. The V end lost 2 bases, the J end lost 1 base, and 15 bases lay between the germline ends. In nucleotides, the CDR3 is TGTGCCAGCAGTTTACCCCTTGTGGGGGCTTCCTACGAGCAGTACTTC. It codes for CASSLPLVGASYEQYF. Full variable domain (remainder filled in from reference TRBV28 and TRBJ2-7): DVKVTQSSRYLVKRTGEKVFLECVQDMDHENMFWYRQDPGLGLRLIYFSYDVKMKEKGDIPEGYSVSREKKERFSLILESASTNQTSMYLCASSLPLVGASYEQYFGPGTRLTVT.

This chain joins TRBV5-5 and TRBJ1-2; 8 bases line up with TRBD1. The germline V gene encodes CDR1 SGHKS and CDR2 YYEKEE (reference sequence). The V and J ends lost 2 bases and 7 bases, in that order; junction bases with no gene match: 7. This CDR3 has 14 residues. The CDR3 nucleotides are TGTGCCAGCAGCTTCAGGGACAGGACTTCTGGCTACACCTTC. It is translated as CASSFRDRTSGYTF.

The chain joins TRBV12-3 or TRBV12-4 to TRBJ1-3; D is possibly TRBD1 (5 bases). This CDR3 contains 13 residues. Trimming shortened V by 6 bases and J by 4 bases, and 10 bases separated the two germline ends. The CDR3 coding sequence is TGTGCCAGCAGCCGGACACAGGGAAACACCATATATTTT. Its protein product is CASSRTQGNTIYF.

There are many counts of this clonotype. The V and J genes are TRBV28 and TRBJ1-5; D is ambiguous. Germline V gene sequence: CDR1 MDHEN, CDR2 SYDVKM. V gave up 5 bases and J gave up 11 bases, with 16 bases separating them. CDR3 length: 13 amino acids. In nucleotides, the CDR3 is TGTGCCAGCAGTATAGGGTCCGAGGTGTCCCAGCATTTT. This translates into CASSIGSEVSQHF.

This clonotype was recorded many times. The rearrangement uses TRBV25-1 and TRBJ2-5, with 8 positions matching TRBD1. Unmatched junction bases numbered 6, after V lost 7 bases and J lost 5 bases. The CDR3 length is 13 residues. Germline V gives CDR1 MGHDK, CDR2 SYGVNS. Here the CDR3 reads CASTQGARETQYF. Here the CDR3 DNA reads TGTGCCAGCACTCAGGGGGCGAGGGAGACCCAGTACTTC.

This clonotype occurred a few times. The chain carries TRBV15 and TRBJ2-3; 8 bases agree with TRBD2. The CDR3 is 15 amino acids. The germline CDR1 and CDR2 sequences are LNHNV and YYDKDF (reference sequence). Losses at the gene ends were 2 bases for V and 4 bases for J; bases not matched to a gene: 5. In nucleotides, the CDR3 is TGTGCCACCAGCAGACGGGGACTAGTTCCAGATACGCAGTATTTT. It specifies CATSRRGLVPDTQYF.

The chain links TRBV12-3 or TRBV12-4 to TRBJ2-7; 9 bases fit TRBD1. V lost 0 bases and J lost 6; bases outside the gene matches: 3. This CDR3 region has 14 residues. The DNA for the CDR3 is TGTGCCAGCAGTTTAGCCGGGACAGGGTCCGAGCAGTACTTC. As protein: CASSLAGTGSEQYF.

In its sample, this clonotype was seen many times. The J gene is TRBJ2-3, the V gene TRBV11-2; 8 bases fit TRBD2. The CDR3 consists of 15 residues. From germline, CDR1 is SGHAT and CDR2 FQNNGV. After removal of 8 bases from V and 2 bases from J, the junction contained 9 bases not matched to a gene. CDR3 sequence: CASGPGGAFTDTQYF. The CDR3 bases are TGTGCCAGCGGTCCCGGGGGGGCATTCACAGATACGCAGTATTTT.

This clonotype was recorded at least ten times. V is TRBV11-2 and J is TRBJ2-1; TRBD2 matches 11 bases. The germline gives CDR1 SGHAT, CDR2 FQNNGV. The CDR3 runs 17 residues. V gave up 3 bases and J gave up 0 bases; unmatched junction bases: 4. The CDR3 protein is CASSLASGGRSYNEQFF. The CDR3 region has the DNA TGTGCCAGCAGCTTGGCTAGCGGGGGGCGCTCCTACAATGAGCAGTTCTTC.

This clonotype was seen repeatedly, ten times or more. V gene TRBV14 combines with J gene TRBJ2-3; D gene unclear. Germline V gene lookup returns CDR1 SGHDN and CDR2 FVKESK. Trimming pared 1 base from V and 0 bases from J, leaving 5 bases between. The CDR3 is made up of 14 amino acids. The DNA of the CDR3 is TGTGCCAGCAGCCAAGTCCCGAGCACAGATACGCAGTATTTT. Protein: CASSQVPSTDTQYF.